Presented here are 22 T cell receptor beta chains from one specimen sequenced in a study of blood T cell repertoires in COVID-19. The protocol was immunoSEQ multiplex PCR, while the TCRdb copy is restricted to in-frame clones and leaves out a portion. This sample has roughly 69,000 clones, with 90% found just once. The sequenced sample consisted of peripheral blood. Source of these receptors: a man aged 45 to 65 with acute or convalescent COVID-19.

The chain has TRBV12-5 and TRBJ2-2; 8 bases agree with TRBD2. V was clipped by 6 bases and J by 0 bases; unmatched bases: 3. The CDR3 sequence is 15 residues long. Germline CDR1 reads LGHNT; CDR2 reads FRNRAP. The CDR3 coding sequence is TGTGCTAGTGGCGCTAGCGGGTCGAACACCGGGGAGCTGTTTTTT. Residues: CASGASGSNTGELFF.

The chain has TRBV5-1 and TRBJ2-1; a weak D match, TRBD1 (6 bases). CDR1 and CDR2 from the germline V gene are SGHRS and YFSETQ. This CDR3 has 15 residues. The germline V and J ends were trimmed by 2 bases and 2 bases, with 11 bases remaining between them. The CDR3 is CASSFAQGTYNEQFF. For the CDR3, the DNA is TGCGCCAGCAGCTTTGCACAGGGAACCTACAATGAGCAGTTCTTC.

A few counts support this clone. This sequence joins TRBV7-2 and TRBJ1-6, with a possible D match to TRBD1 (6 bases). With 2 bases removed from V and 0 bases from J, the gap between germline ends came to 17 bases. CDR1 is SGHTA and CDR2 is FQGNSA in the germline V gene. CDR3 length: 19 amino acids. The CDR3 here is CASSLRTAVDSSYNSPLHF. CDR3 in DNA: TGTGCCAGCAGCTTACGGACAGCCGTGGACAGCTCCTATAATTCACCCCTCCACTTT.

This chain connects TRBV4-3 to TRBJ2-2; D is undetermined. The V gene lost 1 base and the J gene lost 6 bases, with 9 bases spanning the gap. Germline lookup yields CDR1 LGHNA and CDR2 YSLEER. The CDR3 has 14 amino acids. CDR3 sequence reads: CASSQVRRSGELFF. CDR3 DNA: TGCGCCAGCAGCCAAGTAAGGAGATCCGGGGAGCTGTTTTTT.

The chain is built from TRBV27 and TRBJ2-2; TRBD1 agrees at 7 bases. This CDR3 comprises 16 residues. Germline V lookup: CDR1 MNHEY, CDR2 SMNVEV (reference sequence). J was trimmed by 6 bases and V by 2 bases; bases with no gene match: 9. CDR3 amino acids: CASSLKGGHTPGELFF. CDR3 coding DNA: TGTGCCAGCAGTTTAAAAGGGGGCCACACACCCGGGGAGCTGTTTTTT.

This chain links TRBV2 with TRBJ2-1; D uncertain. The CDR3 runs to 15 residues. Germline assignment: CDR1 SNHLY and CDR2 FYNNEI. Trimming removed 4 bases from V and 0 bases from J, with 10 bases in between. For the CDR3, the DNA is TGTGCCAGCAGTGGATCGAGAAGCTCCTACAATGAGCAGTTCTTC. Protein: CASSGSRSSYNEQFF.

The chain has TRBV5-5 and TRBJ2-2; a weak D match, TRBD2 (5 bases). V gave up 0 bases and J gave up 4 bases, with 7 bases separating them. This CDR3 contains 14 residues. CDR1 SGHKS and CDR2 YYEKEE come from the germline V gene (reference sequence). The CDR3 loop is CASSLVGVTGELFF. CDR3 coding DNA: TGTGCCAGCAGCTTGGTCGGGGTCACCGGGGAGCTGTTTTTT.

The chain joins TRBV7-9 to TRBJ1-2; perhaps TRBD1 as D (6 bases). This CDR3 has 14 amino acids. Per germline, CDR1 SEHNR and CDR2 FQNEAQ (reference sequence). With 5 bases removed from V and 4 bases from J, the gap between germline ends came to 14 bases. Written as DNA, the CDR3 is TGTGCCAGCAGCCTACAGGGAGTGCGCTATGGCTACACCTTC. This sequence encodes CASSLQGVRYGYTF. Full variable domain (missing parts from reference TRBV7-9 and TRBJ1-2): DTGVSQNPRHKITKRGQNVTFRCDPISEHNRLYWYRQTLGQGPEFLTYFQNEAQLEKSRLLSDRFSAERPKGSFSTLEIQRTEQGDSAMYLCASSLQGVRYGYTFGSGTRLTVV.

V usage is TRBV6-5 and J usage is TRBJ1-2; D perhaps matches TRBD1 (6 bases). In germline, CDR1 is MNHEY, CDR2 SVGAGI. The ends were cut back, 4 bases at V and 2 bases at J, with 14 bases in the middle. The CDR3 runs to 15 residues. CDR3 sequence (DNA): TGTGCCAGCAGTTCACTTTCAGACAGGAACTATGGCTACACCTTC. The encoded protein is CASSSLSDRNYGYTF.

This chain links TRBV4-1 with TRBJ1-6; D is ambiguous. The ends were cut back, 2 bases at V and 4 bases at J, with 9 bases in the middle. The CDR3 is made up of 15 amino acids. Germline values: CDR1 MGHRA, CDR2 YSYEKL. The CDR3 here is CASSQSGAYNSPLHF. The CDR3 bases are TGCGCCAGCAGCCAAAGCGGAGCTTATAATTCACCCCTCCACTTT.

This chain links TRBV6-5 with TRBJ1-6; D is uncertain. The ends were cut back, 1 base at V and 8 bases at J, with 9 bases in the middle. This CDR3 has 14 amino acids. Germline loops: CDR1 MNHEY, CDR2 SVGAGI. CDR3 amino acids: CASSYFAEDSPLHF. The CDR3 bases are TGTGCCAGCAGTTACTTTGCGGAAGATTCACCCCTCCACTTT.

This sequence joins TRBV6-5 and TRBJ2-5; D is perhaps TRBD2 (5 bases). Trimming took 10 bases from V and 5 from J, leaving 20 bases between them. CDR1 is MNHEY, CDR2 SVGAGI, per germline. The CDR3 runs to 14 residues. CDR3 bases: TGTGCCACCAGGACTCCCGCGTCGCGTGAGACCCAGTACTTC. Protein product: CATRTPASRETQYF.

The gene calls are TRBV3-1 (or the pseudogene TRBV3-2) and TRBJ1-5, with TRBD1 matching 9 bases. Germline loops: CDR1 LGHDT, CDR2 YNNKEL (reference sequence). V trimming: 4 bases; J trimming: 7 bases; junction bases outside the gene matches: 5. CDR3 length: 14 residues. CDR3 DNA: TGTGCCAGCAGCCCGGGACAGGGCCGACAGCCCCAGCATTTT. Translation: CASSPGQGRQPQHF.

The V call is TRBV27, the J call TRBJ2-4; 12 nucleotides agree with TRBD2. The trim removed 3 bases at V and 6 bases at J, leaving 3 bases unmatched. Per germline, CDR1 MNHEY and CDR2 SMNVEV (reference sequence). The CDR3 runs 15 residues. The CDR3 region is CASSFGLAGINIQYF. CDR3 nucleotide sequence: TGTGCCAGCAGTTTTGGACTAGCGGGAATAAACATTCAGTACTTC.

The chain links TRBV11-2 to TRBJ2-7; TRBD1 aligns across 8 bases. This CDR3 has 15 residues. Germline V lookup: CDR1 SGHAT, CDR2 FQNNGV. Trimming cost V 4 bases and J 7 bases; bases outside gene matches: 12. Here the CDR3 reads CASSSRTGWPGEQYF. The CDR3 nucleotides are TGTGCCAGCAGCTCACGGACAGGGTGGCCGGGGGAGCAGTACTTC.

This clone has a handful of counts. The V gene is TRBV6-4, the J gene TRBJ2-7, with TRBD2 matching 7 bases. V was clipped by 3 bases and J by 2 bases; unmatched bases: 7. The CDR3 extends over 15 amino acids. In germline, CDR1 is MRHNA, CDR2 SNTAGT. The CDR3 DNA reads TGTGCCAGCAGTGAGGCGGTAGCGGGCCCCTACGAGCAGTACTTC. It is translated as CASSEAVAGPYEQYF.

V usage is TRBV11-2 and J usage is TRBJ2-3; 7 nucleotides line up with TRBD2. The germline V gene encodes CDR1 SGHAT and CDR2 FQNNGV. The CDR3 totals 16 residues. J gave up 3 bases and V 1 base, and 7 bases lay outside the gene matches. CDR3 nucleotide sequence: TGTGCCAGCAGCTTAGGAGCCAGCGGGAATACAGATACGCAGTATTTT. It is translated as CASSLGASGNTDTQYF.

This sequence joins TRBV5-1 and TRBJ2-5; TRBD1 matches at 9 bases. CDR3 size: 14 residues. V dropped 5 bases and J dropped 5; count of bases not matched to a gene: 7. The germline V gene has CDR1 SGHRS and CDR2 YFSETQ. The CDR3 loop reads CASRPGTGWETQYF. The CDR3 bases are TGCGCCAGCAGACCCGGGACAGGGTGGGAGACCCAGTACTTC. The whole variable domain, filled in from reference TRBV5-1 and TRBJ2-5, reads KAGVTQTPRYLIKTRGQQVTLSCSPISGHRSVSWYQQTPGQGLQFLFEYFSETQRNKGNFPGRFSGRQFSNSRSEMNVSTLELGDSALYLCASRPGTGWETQYFGPGTRLLVL.

This clone was observed a few times. The chain links TRBV24-1 to TRBJ2-1, with 7 nucleotides matching TRBD2. The CDR3 is 14 residues long. Germline CDR1 reads KGHDR; CDR2 reads SFDVKD. The junction had 4 bases not matched to a gene; V was cut back by 5 bases and J by 4 bases. Here the CDR3 DNA reads TGTGCCACCAGTGCAAGCGGGAAGTACAATGAGCAGTTCTTC. This codes for CATSASGKYNEQFF.

This clone was seen only once. The genes are TRBV12-5 and TRBJ2-5, with a possible D match to TRBD2 (5 bases). The CDR3 consists of 14 residues. The germline CDR1 and CDR2 sequences are LGHNT and FRNRAP. V was shortened by 4 bases and J by 5 bases, with 14 bases between the two germline ends. The DNA for the CDR3 is TGTGCTAGTGGTTCCCTCGGGGTCTGGGAGACCCAGTACTTC. This gives the protein CASGSLGVWETQYF.

As regards this clone: Within the sample, other DNA sequences also encode this same CDR3. The rearrangement uses TRBV11-3 and TRBJ1-2, with D unclear. The CDR3 loop spans 12 amino acids. The V end was cut by 0 bases, the J end by 7 bases, with 6 bases between. CDR1 and CDR2 from the germline V gene are SGHNT and YENEEA. Here the CDR3 DNA reads TGTGCCAGCAGCTTAGACAGAGGTGGCTACACCTTC. As protein: CASSLDRGGYTF.

The chain couples TRBV5-1 to TRBJ1-2; 7 bases map to TRBD1. V shed 0 bases, J shed 3 bases, and the junction held 8 bases outside the gene matches. This CDR3 region has 16 residues. Germline CDR1 and CDR2: SGHRS and YFSETQ. CDR3 sequence (DNA): TGCGCCAGCAGCTTGGGCCCAGGGGGGTTCGACTATGGCTACACCTTC. This gives the protein CASSLGPGGFDYGYTF. The full variable domain, with the rest looked up from reference TRBV5-1 and TRBJ1-2, is KAGVTQTPRYLIKTRGQQVTLSCSPISGHRSVSWYQQTPGQGLQFLFEYFSETQRNKGNFPGRFSGRQFSNSRSEMNVSTLELGDSALYLCASSLGPGGFDYGYTFGSGTRLTVV.